This T cell receptor (beta chain) was sequenced during a study of blood T cell repertoires in COVID-19. As for the study in general: There were acute and convalescent COVID-19 samples, and they came from the United States, Italy and Spain. T cells, B-cell-depleted T cells, or PBMCs provided the cDNA or gDNA that served as material.

At least ten counts were recorded for this clone. As handled by the study authors: Estimation of nucleated cell counts was performed using reference gene primer amplification. Only in-frame clones appear in the TCRdb table, and some are missing; sequencing was by immunoSEQ multiplex PCR. The V and J calls and clone size are taken from that table; D and trimming were inferred from the DNA. The table has 100,000 to 150,000 clones, about four fifths seen once; the top ten hold approximately 6.3%. Germline CDR1 MDHEN, CDR2 SYDVKM. The length of the CDR3 is 15 residues. Unmatched junction bases numbered 8, after V lost 5 bases and J lost 4 bases.

The rearrangement joins TRBV28 to TRBJ1-1, with TRBD1 identical over 9 bases. The sequence came from a man aged 80 or over with active or convalescent COVID-19. The sample taken for sequencing was peripheral blood. The DNA for the CDR3 is TGTGCCAGCAGTACGACAGGGGGAACGGGCACTGAAGCTTTCTTT. Translating gives CASSTTGGTGTEAFF. Together with reference TRBV28 and TRBJ1-1, the CDR3 gives the full variable domain: DVKVTQSSRYLVKRTGEKVFLECVQDMDHENMFWYRQDPGLGLRLIYFSYDVKMKEKGDIPEGYSVSREKKERFSLILESASTNQTSMYLCASSTTGGTGTEAFFGQGTRLTVV.